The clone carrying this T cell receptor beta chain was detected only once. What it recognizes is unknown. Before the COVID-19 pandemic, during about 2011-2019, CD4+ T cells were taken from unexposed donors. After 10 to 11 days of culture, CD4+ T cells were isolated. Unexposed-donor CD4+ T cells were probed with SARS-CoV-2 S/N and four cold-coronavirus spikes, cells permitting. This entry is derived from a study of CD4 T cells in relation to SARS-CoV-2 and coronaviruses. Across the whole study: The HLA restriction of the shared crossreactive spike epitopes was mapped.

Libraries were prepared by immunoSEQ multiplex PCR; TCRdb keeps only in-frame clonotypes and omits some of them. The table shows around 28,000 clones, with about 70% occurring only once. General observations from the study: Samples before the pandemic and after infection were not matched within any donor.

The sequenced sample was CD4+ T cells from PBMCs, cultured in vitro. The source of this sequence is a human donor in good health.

The CDR3 loop reads CASSLGYNEAFF. The CDR3 DNA sequence: TGTGCCAGCAGCCTAGGCTATAATGAAGCTTTCTTT. The chain employs TRBV7-2 and TRBJ1-1; D gene ambiguous. V shed 5 bases and J shed 7 bases, with 11 bases lying between them. This CDR3 spans 12 amino acids. The germline CDR1 and CDR2 sequences are SGHTA and FQGNSA.